The rows below give T cell receptor beta chains drawn from one sample of a study of quantifying T cell responses using KT2 cells. TCRdb processed the UMI-ligation and nested PCR reads anew with MiXCR; each CDR3 protein has one entry. The top ten hold less than 45% of the sample, which has 40,000 or so distinct CDR3 sequences, about 18% seen once. Sequencing was done on a sample of PBMCs spiked with cells of the T cell clone KT2. These receptors originate from a human donor. CDR3s include the opening cysteine and the closing phenylalanine or tryptophan. D genes are given only for firm matches. The size entry is marked missing in some rows and otherwise reads once, few, many or a size class.

>TRBV4-3|-|TRBD1|TRBJ1-5
TGCGCCAGCAGCCAAGATTGGACAGGGAATCAGCCCCAGCATTTT
CASSQDWTGNQPQHF
>TRBV10-1|-|-|TRBJ1-1
TGCGCCAGCAGTGAGTCCTCGAAAACTGAAGCTTTCTTT
CASSESSKTEAFF
>TRBV9|-|-|TRBJ1-1
TGTGCCAGCAGCGTAGATAGCCGTACAGCCTCTTTCTTT
CASSVDSRTASFF
>TRBV30|few|-|TRBJ2-3
TGTGCCTGGAGTGTTACAGGGAGGACAGATACGCAGTATTTT
CAWSVTGRTDTQYF
>TRBV12-5|few|TRBD2|TRBJ2-2
TGTGCTAGTGCCCTTAGCGGGGGAAACACCGGGGAGCTGTTTTTT
CASALSGGNTGELFF
>TRBV13|few|-|TRBJ1-1
TGTGCCAGCGGTCGGGGGTACACTGAAGCTTTCTTT
CASGRGYTEAFF
>TRBV13|many|-|TRBJ2-1
TGTGCCAGCAGCGTTAAGCGGACCTCCTACAATGAGCAGTTCTTC
CASSVKRTSYNEQFF
>TRBV7-3|-|TRBD2|TRBJ2-1
TGTGCCAGCAGCATTCAACTAGCGGGGGTAAACAATGAGCAGTTCTTC
CASSIQLAGVNNEQFF
>TRBV20-1|many|-|TRBJ2-3
TGCAGTGCTAGAGCGGGTAACTTAGGCACAGATACGCAGTATTTT
CSARAGNLGTDTQYF
>TRBV6-1|few|-|TRBJ2-5
TGTGCCAGCAGCCCGGCTGGAGGGGTATTAGAGACCCAGTACTTC
CASSPAGGVLETQYF
>TRBV18|-|-|TRBJ2-7
TGTGCCAGCTCACCAGACTTCGACGAGCAGTACTTC
CASSPDFDEQYF
>TRBV4-1|-|-|TRBJ1-2
TGCGCCAGCAGCCAAGAAGAAGGGGCACACTATGGCTACACCTTC
CASSQEEGAHYGYTF
>TRBV10-2|-|TRBD2|TRBJ2-3
TGCGCCAGCAGTGAGTCACGGGGGAGGGCCGAATATTTT
CASSESRGRAEYF
>TRBV21-1|few|-|TRBJ2-7
-
CASKKGGVGQGNLRPYEQYF
>TRBV10-3|many|TRBD2|TRBJ2-3
TGTGCCATCAGTTCCGGACTAGCGCGCACAGATACGCAGTATTTT
CAISSGLARTDTQYF
>TRBV18|many|TRBD1|TRBJ2-5
TGTGCCAGCTCACCAACAGGGGCCGGGGAGACCCAGTACTTC
CASSPTGAGETQYF
>TRBV7-8|many|TRBD2|TRBJ2-1
TGTGCCAGCAGCTGGATGGGGGGGGGTAATGAGCAGTTCTTC
CASSWMGGGNEQFF
>TRBV21-1|few|-|TRBJ2-5
TGTGCCAGCAGCAAAGAGACCCAGTACTTC
CASSKETQYF
>TRBV19|-|-|TRBJ2-7
TGTGCCAGTAGTATAGGGGAATCCTACGAGCAGTACTTC
CASSIGESYEQYF
>TRBV30|-|-|TRBJ2-1
TGTGCCTGGAGTCATTCGGCCCTCGCTCCATTTCGAGGTGAGCAGTTCTTC
CAWSHSALAPFRGEQFF
>TRBV12-3/TRBV12-4|-|TRBD2|TRBJ2-7
TGTGCCAGCAGGCTAGCGGGGCCCGCCTACGAGCAGTACTTC
CASRLAGPAYEQYF
>TRBV25-1|once|-|TRBJ1-1
TGTGCCAGCAGGACCGCTGGGGCAGGGTTCCCTGAAGCTTTCTTT
CASRTAGAGFPEAFF